This T cell receptor (beta chain) was profiled in a study of blood T cell repertoires in COVID-19 (dated by TCRdb to about 2020). Looking at the study overall: Samples covering the acute and convalescent phases of COVID-19 were provided by collaborators in the United States, Italy and Spain. The prospective study material was composed of cDNA or gDNA derived from T cells, B-cell-depleted T cells, or PBMCs. The dataset comprised deeply sampled blood TCRbeta repertoires from subjects exposed to, actively infected with, or recovered from COVID-19. The repertoires were released in a freely available public database meant as a resource for research on the immune response to SARS-CoV-2. The samples were drawn from the first 160 participants of the ongoing ImmuneRACE study and from over 950 subjects provided by 6 global collaborators. A de-identified subject ID, COVID-19 status, age in years and sex were almost always included in the sample metadata. Where available, HLA class I and class II types were taken from metadata supplied by the sample provider and were not determined by assay-based typing.

Here is what the overall study found, with its caveats: How much clinical and demographic metadata was included differed by source and by participant, and the metadata was provided uncurated.

Regarding this clone: Its antigen target is currently unknown. No per-base quality is available; no much larger clone lies one base away.

TCRbeta CDR3 regions were amplified from genomic DNA by means of the immunoSEQ Assay, a bias-controlled multiplex PCR. The paper's data handling went like this. The number of nucleated cells in each sample was estimated by amplification of reference gene primers within the assay. To quantify the absolute abundance of each unique TCRbeta CDR3 rearrangement, sequence reads were collapsed and filtered. For each sample, productive Simpson clonality was calculated as the square root of Simpson's diversity index over productive rearrangements. TCRdb obtained this table from immuneACCESS and retained in-frame rearrangements with V and J assigned. These tables miss some clones; where compared with another copy, unresolved V genes account for less than half of the shortfall, and the remainder is unexplained. V, J and clone size derive from that table, while D and trimming were established from the DNA sequence. The sample table records 150,000 to 200,000 clones; over 60% of these occur just once. Jointly, the top ten make up approximately 26% of the sample.

The CDR3 has 15 amino acids, counting the end cysteine and phenylalanine. Only CDR3 DNA remains: 45 bases, in frame from the first base. The V and J ends are trimmed by 0 bases and 0 bases, leaving 9 bases between them. CDR1 is given as GTSNPN and CDR2 as SVGIG, both from the germline V gene (reference sequence). The collaborating institutions used their own protocols to collect whole blood in K2EDTA tubes. For TCRbeta analysis, collaborators shipped samples as frozen whole blood, isolated PBMCs, or DNA extracted from either of those sample types. Here the chain combines TRBV30 and TRBJ1-3; no D gene call is confident. The specimen was peripheral blood. The source of this sequence is a woman aged 70-85 years with acute or convalescent COVID-19. The bases are TGTGCCTGGAGTGTACGACAAAACTCTGGAAACACCATATATTTT. It codes for CAWSVRQNSGNTIYF.